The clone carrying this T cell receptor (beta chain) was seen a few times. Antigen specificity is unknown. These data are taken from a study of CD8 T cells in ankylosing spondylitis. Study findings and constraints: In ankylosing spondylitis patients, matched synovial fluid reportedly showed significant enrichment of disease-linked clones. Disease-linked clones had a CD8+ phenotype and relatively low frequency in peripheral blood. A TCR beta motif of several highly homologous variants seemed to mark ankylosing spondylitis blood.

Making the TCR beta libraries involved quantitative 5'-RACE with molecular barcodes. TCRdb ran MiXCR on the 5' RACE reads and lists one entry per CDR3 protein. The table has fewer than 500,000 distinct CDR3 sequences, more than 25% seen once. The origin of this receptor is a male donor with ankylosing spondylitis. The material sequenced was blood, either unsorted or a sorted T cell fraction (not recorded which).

CDR3 amino acids: CASSKTGVEYEQYV. The CDR3 region has the DNA TGTGCCAGCTCAAAAACAGGGGTCGAGTACGAGCAGTACGTC. The rearrangement links TRBV18 to TRBJ2-7, with 7 bases lining up with TRBD1. The germline V gene has CDR1 KGHSH and CDR2 LQKENI. This CDR3 comprises 14 residues. The V gene end was trimmed by 5 bases and the J gene end by 4 bases; junction bases not matched to a gene: 8.